This record looks at one T cell receptor beta chain sequence and its context. Its target is not known. This same CDR3 is encoded by further DNA sequences in the sample. This sample was included in a study of shared clonotypes between healthy human individuals. CD45RO-negative, CCR7-selected cells formed the naive CD8 fraction, which excluded terminally differentiated effector memory CD45RA+ cells. Sequenced by immunoSEQ multiplex PCR; TCRdb stores in-frame clones only, minus some. The repertoire holds about 2,200,000 clones, with about 92% as singletons. The study, taken as a whole, reports: Researchers sampled blood only, noting tissue repertoires likely differ.

Germline trimming cut 0 bases from V and 3 bases from J; bases unmatched to any gene: 0. The CDR3 is 15 amino acids. Germline V gene lookup returns CDR1 ENHRY and CDR2 SYGVKD. This chain connects TRBV10-3 to TRBJ2-7; TRBD2 aligns across 12 bases. The receptor's source is a man aged 18 to 29 in good health. Some clones in this sample may be carry-over from other donors' samples. Sequenced input: naive CD8+ T cells from PBMCs. CDR3 in DNA: TGTGCCATCAGTGAGTCGACTAGCGGGAGCTACGAGCAGTACTTC. It codes for CAISESTSGSYEQYF.